The rows below give T cell receptor beta chains drawn from one sample of a study of blood T cell repertoires in COVID-19. Profiled with immunoSEQ multiplex PCR; TCRdb holds only in-frame clones, not every one. The sample records 150,000 to 200,000 clones, roughly 89% being singletons. What was sequenced was PBMCs or T cells enriched from blood (not recorded which). Receptors originate from a middle-aged woman with acute COVID-19. Each CDR3 is given with its conserved first and last residue. A D gene is named only where the DNA matches it firmly. The size entry is marked missing in some rows and otherwise reads once, few, many or a size class.

>-|TRBJ2-5|TRBV19|TRBD2
TGTGCCAGTAGTATAAGACTAGCGGGGGGGCAAGAGACCCAGTACTTC
CASSIRLAGGQETQYF
>-|TRBJ2-7|TRBV19|TRBD1
TGTGCCACCACGCCGGGGACAGGGGGATCCTACGAGCAGTACTTC
CATTPGTGGSYEQYF
>-|TRBJ2-7|TRBV5-5|-
TGTGCCAGCAGCCTACCCTCGGCCGGGAACTACGAGCAGTACTTC
CASSLPSAGNYEQYF
>-|TRBJ1-1|TRBV12-3/TRBV12-4|-
TGTGCCAGCAGTTTAGCGGCTTCCGAAGCTTTCTTT
CASSLAASEAFF
>-|TRBJ2-7|TRBV20-1|-
TGCAGTGCGTCTCGGAGTTACGAGCAGTACTTC
CSASRSYEQYF
>once|TRBJ1-6|TRBV2|TRBD1
TGTGCCAGCAGTGAAAGGGACAGCTCCTATAATTCACCCCTCCACTTT
CASSERDSSYNSPLHF
>-|TRBJ2-1|TRBV4-1|-
TGCGCCAGCAGCCAAGACGGCGGTTACTCCTACAATGAGCAGTTCTTC
CASSQDGGYSYNEQFF
>-|TRBJ2-3|TRBV5-1|TRBD2
TGCGCCAGCAGCTTGGGCGGGGGGGCAGATACGCAGTATTTT
CASSLGGGADTQYF
>-|TRBJ2-7|TRBV6-5|-
TGTGCCAGCAGTTACCTTCAGGGCTACGAGCAGTACTTC
CASSYLQGYEQYF
>-|TRBJ2-3|TRBV6-2/TRBV6-3|TRBD1
TGTGCCTGCAGCCCGGGACAGGGCACAGATACGCAGTATTTT
CACSPGQGTDTQYF
>-|TRBJ2-3|TRBV5-1|TRBD2
TGCGCCAGCAGCAGGAGCGGGATCACAGATACGCAGTATTTT
CASSRSGITDTQYF
>-|TRBJ1-1|TRBV4-3|-
TGCGCCAGCAGCCAAGCGTGGAACACTGAAGCTTTCTTT
CASSQAWNTEAFF
>-|TRBJ1-3|TRBV5-5|-
TGTGCCAGCAGCTTGGCCAGGAATCCTGGAAACACCATATATTTT
CASSLARNPGNTIYF
>-|TRBJ2-4|TRBV5-1|-
TGCGCCAGCAGCCCGGACAGAGGGCTAGCCAAAAACATTCAGTACTTC
CASSPDRGLAKNIQYF
>once|TRBJ2-5|TRBV3-1/TRBV3-2|-
TGTGCCAGCAGCCAACCCCCGGGGGAGACCCAGTACTTC
CASSQPPGETQYF
>-|TRBJ2-7|TRBV15|-
TGTGCCACCAGCAGTACCGGGACTCAAGCGTACGAGCAGTACTTC
CATSSTGTQAYEQYF
>-|TRBJ1-3|TRBV3-1/TRBV3-2|-
TGTGCCAGCACCTCCTCACACAGAATTGGAAACACCATATATTTT
CASTSSHRIGNTIYF
>once|TRBJ2-3|TRBV5-1|TRBD1
TGCGCCAGCAGCACCGGACAGGGGGCAGGAGATACGCAGTATTTT
CASSTGQGAGDTQYF
>-|TRBJ2-3|TRBV9|-
TGTGCCAGCAGCGTAGGTGGCCTCGAGGCAGATACGCAGTATTTT
CASSVGGLEADTQYF
>-|TRBJ2-3|TRBV5-5|TRBD1
TGTGCCAGCAAACCCACCGGGACAGGCGGTCCAGATACGCAGTATTTT
CASKPTGTGGPDTQYF
>once|TRBJ1-4|TRBV5-6|-
TGTGCCAGCAGCCCAAACTCTCGGGTGGCTAATGAAAAACTGTTTTTT
CASSPNSRVANEKLFF
>-|TRBJ2-2|TRBV4-3|TRBD1
TGCGCCAGCAGCCAAGTATGGACAGGGGGCGGCACCGGGGAGCTGTTTTTT
CASSQVWTGGGTGELFF